The rows below give T cell receptor beta chains drawn from one sample of a study of blood T cell repertoires in COVID-19. Produced via immunoSEQ multiplex PCR; TCRdb's table is partial and in-frame only. Here the sample spans about 390,000 clones, more than 70% being singletons. Input material: peripheral blood. The origin of the receptors is an older woman with COVID-19, enrolled during active disease. Each CDR3 is given with its conserved first and last residue. The D gene is left open where the match is weak. A clone size is listed for some rows: how often the clone was seen (once, few, many), or a class if it is expanded.

clone size: -; J gene: TRBJ2-2; V gene: TRBV19; D gene: -; CDR3 DNA: TGTGCCAGCATTGGTCGGGGGAACGCGAACACCGGGGAGCTGTTTTTT; CDR3 protein: CASIGRGNANTGELFF
clone size: -; J gene: TRBJ2-3; V gene: TRBV4-1; D gene: -; CDR3 DNA: TGCGCCAGCAGCCCCGACGAGCCCCGGGAGGATACGCAGTATTTT; CDR3 protein: CASSPDEPREDTQYF
clone size: -; J gene: TRBJ1-5; V gene: TRBV5-4; D gene: TRBD1; CDR3 DNA: TGTGCCAGCAGCTTGGCCGGTACAGGGGCAGGGCCCCAGCATTTT; CDR3 protein: CASSLAGTGAGPQHF
clone size: -; J gene: TRBJ1-4; V gene: TRBV5-1; D gene: TRBD1; CDR3 DNA: TGCGCCAGCAGCCCGGTGGACAGGGGAAACGAAAAACTGTTTTTT; CDR3 protein: CASSPVDRGNEKLFF
clone size: -; J gene: TRBJ1-5; V gene: TRBV5-1; D gene: -; CDR3 DNA: TGCGCCAGCAGGGAGGACGGAAATCAGCCCCAGCATTTT; CDR3 protein: CASREDGNQPQHF
clone size: -; J gene: TRBJ1-4; V gene: TRBV25-1; D gene: TRBD1; CDR3 DNA: TGTGCCAGCAGTGACCCCCCCCGGACAGGCCGAGGGGAAAAACTGTTTTTT; CDR3 protein: CASSDPPRTGRGEKLFF
clone size: -; J gene: TRBJ1-1; V gene: TRBV7-3; D gene: TRBD1; CDR3 DNA: TGTGCCAGCAGCTTAACCCCGACAGGGGTGAGCACTGAAGCTTTCTTT; CDR3 protein: CASSLTPTGVSTEAFF
clone size: few; J gene: TRBJ2-2; V gene: TRBV20-1; D gene: -; CDR3 DNA: TGCAGTGCTAGTGGGGGAGGACTGCGCCACGGGGAGCTGTTTTTT; CDR3 protein: CSASGGGLRHGELFF
clone size: -; J gene: TRBJ1-2; V gene: TRBV7-2; D gene: -; CDR3 DNA: TGTGCCAGCAGCCCCCCGGGGGACGCTAGGGGTGGCTACACCTTC; CDR3 protein: CASSPPGDARGGYTF
clone size: -; J gene: TRBJ1-1; V gene: TRBV6-6; D gene: TRBD1; CDR3 DNA: TGTGCCAGCAGGCCGGGACAGGGAGGTACTGAAGCTTTCTTT; CDR3 protein: CASRPGQGGTEAFF
clone size: -; J gene: TRBJ2-7; V gene: TRBV23-1; D gene: -; CDR3 DNA: TGCGCCAGCAGCCCCCTGAGTGGGCGCGAGCAGTACTTC; CDR3 protein: CASSPLSGREQYF
clone size: once; J gene: TRBJ1-4; V gene: TRBV28; D gene: TRBD1; CDR3 DNA: TGTGCCAGCCGATCGACAGGGAACGAAAAACTGTTTTTT; CDR3 protein: CASRSTGNEKLFF
clone size: -; J gene: TRBJ1-2; V gene: TRBV28; D gene: TRBD1; CDR3 DNA: TGTGCCAGCAATCTGGACAGGGGAGATGGCTACACCTTC; CDR3 protein: CASNLDRGDGYTF
clone size: -; J gene: TRBJ1-6; V gene: TRBV15; D gene: -; CDR3 DNA: TGTGCCACCTCTCAAACGGGGGGTAATTCACCCCTCCACTTT; CDR3 protein: CATSQTGGNSPLHF
clone size: few; J gene: TRBJ1-2; V gene: TRBV2; D gene: TRBD1; CDR3 DNA: TGTGCCAGCAGGAGACAGGGGGCAAACTATGGCTACACCTTC; CDR3 protein: CASRRQGANYGYTF
clone size: -; J gene: TRBJ1-1; V gene: TRBV19; D gene: -; CDR3 DNA: TGTGCCAGTACTAGCCAGGGGCTGAACACTGAAGCTTTCTTT; CDR3 protein: CASTSQGLNTEAFF
clone size: -; J gene: TRBJ1-2; V gene: TRBV4-1; D gene: -; CDR3 DNA: TGCGCCAGCAGCCAAGATGCACAGAACTATGGCTACACCTTC; CDR3 protein: CASSQDAQNYGYTF
clone size: -; J gene: TRBJ1-1; V gene: TRBV19; D gene: -; CDR3 DNA: TGTGCCAGCTCATCAGGGCGGACTGAAGCTTTCTTT; CDR3 protein: CASSSGRTEAFF
clone size: -; J gene: TRBJ2-6; V gene: TRBV16; D gene: TRBD1; CDR3 DNA: TGTGCCAGCAGCCTCGACAGGGGGCCGGGGGCCAACGTCCTGACTTTC; CDR3 protein: CASSLDRGPGANVLTF
clone size: few; J gene: TRBJ1-2; V gene: TRBV19; D gene: -; CDR3 DNA: TGTGCCAGCTTGGACAGTACTAACTATGGCTACACCTTC; CDR3 protein: CASLDSTNYGYTF
clone size: once; J gene: TRBJ2-1; V gene: TRBV5-4; D gene: -; CDR3 DNA: TGTGCCAGCAGCCTCGGGTCCGGGAATGAGCAGTTCTTC; CDR3 protein: CASSLGSGNEQFF
clone size: -; J gene: TRBJ2-3; V gene: TRBV5-1; D gene: -; CDR3 DNA: TGCGCCAGCAGCTTGGGGCAGGCCCAAGGCACAGATACGCAGTATTTT; CDR3 protein: CASSLGQAQGTDTQYF
clone size: -; J gene: TRBJ1-1; V gene: TRBV18; D gene: TRBD1; CDR3 DNA: TGTGCCAGCTCAATGAGGGACAGGGCTTTCTTT; CDR3 protein: CASSMRDRAFF
clone size: -; J gene: TRBJ1-2; V gene: TRBV12-3/TRBV12-4; D gene: -; CDR3 DNA: TGTGCCAGCACCTTGGGACTGCGGCGAGGCTACACCTTC; CDR3 protein: CASTLGLRRGYTF
clone size: few; J gene: TRBJ1-3; V gene: TRBV19; D gene: -; CDR3 DNA: TGTGCCAGTAGTATCCGGGGTGCGGTAGACACCATATATTTT; CDR3 protein: CASSIRGAVDTIYF
clone size: -; J gene: TRBJ2-5; V gene: TRBV6-5; D gene: TRBD2; CDR3 DNA: TGTGCCAGCACCCTTAGCGGGGGGGCAGAGACCCAGTACTTC; CDR3 protein: CASTLSGGAETQYF
clone size: -; J gene: TRBJ2-5; V gene: TRBV28; D gene: -; CDR3 DNA: TGTGCCAGCAGCTCAGCGAAAGAGACCCAGTACTTC; CDR3 protein: CASSSAKETQYF
clone size: -; J gene: TRBJ1-1; V gene: TRBV18; D gene: TRBD1; CDR3 DNA: TGTGCCAGCTCACCGCGACAGGGGGACACTGAAGCTTTCTTT; CDR3 protein: CASSPRQGDTEAFF
clone size: -; J gene: TRBJ2-2; V gene: TRBV27; D gene: TRBD1; CDR3 DNA: TGTGCCAGCAGTTTGGGACAGGGGTACGGGGAGCTGTTTTTT; CDR3 protein: CASSLGQGYGELFF
clone size: -; J gene: TRBJ2-3; V gene: TRBV6-4; D gene: TRBD2; CDR3 DNA: TGTGCCAGCAGTGAGGGAGCGGGGGCCCTCACAGATACGCAGTATTTT; CDR3 protein: CASSEGAGALTDTQYF
clone size: -; J gene: TRBJ2-3; V gene: TRBV24-1; D gene: -; CDR3 DNA: TGTGCCACCAGTGAGACTCGACAGTCCCAGGCCGCAGATACGCAGTATTTT; CDR3 protein: CATSETRQSQAADTQYF
clone size: -; J gene: TRBJ2-1; V gene: TRBV6-2/TRBV6-3; D gene: TRBD2; CDR3 DNA: TGTGCCAGCAGTTACCCCCTGGACGGGCGGGGGGGCCACAATGAGCAGTTCTTC; CDR3 protein: CASSYPLDGRGGHNEQFF
clone size: -; J gene: TRBJ1-1; V gene: TRBV25-1; D gene: TRBD1; CDR3 DNA: TGTGCCAGCAGTGAAAGGGTCTCAGGGGGTGAAGCTTTCTTT; CDR3 protein: CASSERVSGGEAFF
clone size: -; J gene: TRBJ2-5; V gene: TRBV29-1; D gene: TRBD1; CDR3 DNA: TGCAGCGTTGAGTGGGACACAGGGGTCCAGTACTTC; CDR3 protein: CSVEWDTGVQYF
clone size: -; J gene: TRBJ1-1; V gene: TRBV7-2; D gene: TRBD1; CDR3 DNA: TGTGCCAGCAGCCACCGACAGGGGGCCGCTGAAGCTTTCTTT; CDR3 protein: CASSHRQGAAEAFF
clone size: -; J gene: TRBJ2-5; V gene: TRBV10-2; D gene: TRBD2; CDR3 DNA: TGCGCCAGCAGGAATAGCGGGGGAGAGACCCAGTACTTC; CDR3 protein: CASRNSGGETQYF
clone size: -; J gene: TRBJ2-7; V gene: TRBV18; D gene: -; CDR3 DNA: TGTGCCAGCTCACCCAACCTCCTAAGGGGGAATTCGTACGAGCAGTACTTC; CDR3 protein: CASSPNLLRGNSYEQYF
clone size: -; J gene: TRBJ2-7; V gene: TRBV5-4; D gene: TRBD1; CDR3 DNA: TGTGCCAGCAGCCCGACAGGGTTGCACGAGCAGTACTTC; CDR3 protein: CASSPTGLHEQYF
clone size: -; J gene: TRBJ2-2; V gene: TRBV19; D gene: TRBD1; CDR3 DNA: TGTGCCAGTAGTACGAATACAGGGGGGCCCGGGGAGCTGTTTTTT; CDR3 protein: CASSTNTGGPGELFF
clone size: -; J gene: TRBJ1-1; V gene: TRBV18; D gene: -; CDR3 DNA: TGTGCCAGCTCATCCTTTAACGGACTATCGAACACTGAAGCTTTCTTT; CDR3 protein: CASSSFNGLSNTEAFF
clone size: -; J gene: TRBJ2-7; V gene: TRBV28; D gene: TRBD1; CDR3 DNA: TGTGCCAGCAGTTTACGCGGGACAGGGGGCTTCTACGAGCAGTACTTC; CDR3 protein: CASSLRGTGGFYEQYF
clone size: once; J gene: TRBJ2-1; V gene: TRBV28; D gene: -; CDR3 DNA: TGTGCCAGCAGGGCGGACTACAATGAGCAGTTCTTC; CDR3 protein: CASRADYNEQFF
clone size: few; J gene: TRBJ1-2; V gene: TRBV7-9; D gene: -; CDR3 DNA: TGTGCCAGCACCCGAATGGCAGGGTTGGTGAATGGCTACACCTTC; CDR3 protein: CASTRMAGLVNGYTF
clone size: -; J gene: TRBJ2-3; V gene: TRBV6-1; D gene: -; CDR3 DNA: TGTGCCAGCAGTGAAATAGGACAGAAGACAGATACGCAGTATTTT; CDR3 protein: CASSEIGQKTDTQYF
clone size: -; J gene: TRBJ2-3; V gene: TRBV28; D gene: -; CDR3 DNA: TGTGCCACCATACGTGGGGGAGGGGGTACGCAGTATTTT; CDR3 protein: CATIRGGGGTQYF
clone size: once; J gene: TRBJ1-1; V gene: TRBV6-5; D gene: -; CDR3 DNA: TGTGCCAGCAGCTCCCCCACAAATCGCGGGACTGAAGCTTTCTTT; CDR3 protein: CASSSPTNRGTEAFF
clone size: -; J gene: TRBJ1-5; V gene: TRBV18; D gene: TRBD1; CDR3 DNA: TGTGCCAGCTCAGGACAGGGTGGGTATCAGCCCCAGCATTTT; CDR3 protein: CASSGQGGYQPQHF
clone size: -; J gene: TRBJ2-7; V gene: TRBV6-2/TRBV6-3; D gene: TRBD2; CDR3 DNA: TGTGCCAGCAGCCCTAGCGGGGGGGGCTCCTACGAGCAGTACTTC; CDR3 protein: CASSPSGGGSYEQYF